Listed here is a single T cell receptor beta chain. Antigen unknown. PCR was performed using 60 Vbeta and 13 Jbeta primers. Sequencing was performed with immunoSEQ multiplex PCR; in TCRdb, only in-frame clones are kept and a portion is missing. The sample lists around 140,000 clones, about four fifths occurring once. These data come from a study of cytomegalovirus exposure and HLA in healthy donors. Study details: Earlier findings included about 120 million unique TCR beta sequences obtained from some 180 million T cells. The study's findings and limits: The study recorded 150 to 200 TCR beta chains that were cytomegalovirus-associated. TCR beta V segments were, for the most part, productive about 87% or about 30% of the time in an earlier analysis. Later analysis indicated greater clonal expansion among HLA-associated TCR beta chains than among equally common other chains.

This CDR3 has 16 residues. Germline-derived CDR1 and CDR2 are MNHEY and SVGAGI. Trimming took 4 bases from V and 6 from J; bases not matched to a gene: 12. Sequenced input: PBMCs. The V call is TRBV6-5, the J call TRBJ2-3; TRBD2 aligns across 8 bases. The source of this sequence is a man aged 40-49 years in good health and CMV-seronegative. The DNA of the CDR3 is TGTGCCAGCAGTTCACGGGAGGGGCTCTCTCCGGATACGCAGTATTTT. Protein sequence: CASSSREGLSPDTQYF.